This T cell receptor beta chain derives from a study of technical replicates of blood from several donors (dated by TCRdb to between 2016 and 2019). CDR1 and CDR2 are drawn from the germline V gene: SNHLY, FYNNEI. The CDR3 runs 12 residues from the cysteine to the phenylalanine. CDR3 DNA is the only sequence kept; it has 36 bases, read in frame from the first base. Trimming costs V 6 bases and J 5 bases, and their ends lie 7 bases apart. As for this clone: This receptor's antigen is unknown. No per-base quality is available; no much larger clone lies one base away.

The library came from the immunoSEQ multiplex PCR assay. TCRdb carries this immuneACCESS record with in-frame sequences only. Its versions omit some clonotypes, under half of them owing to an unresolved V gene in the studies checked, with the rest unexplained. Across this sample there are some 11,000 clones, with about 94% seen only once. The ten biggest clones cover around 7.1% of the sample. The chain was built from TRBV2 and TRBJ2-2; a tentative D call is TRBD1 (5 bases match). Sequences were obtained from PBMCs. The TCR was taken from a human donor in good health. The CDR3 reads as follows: CASRQGTGELFF. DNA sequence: TGTGCCAGCAGGCAGGGTACCGGGGAGCTGTTTTTT.